The rows below give T cell receptor beta chains drawn from one sample of a study of human T cells and chemical hapten exposure. One entry per CDR3 protein, called by TCRdb with MiXCR from the RACE reads. The table lists about 140,000 distinct CDR3 sequences, about an eighth of them singletons, with around 1.4% in the top ten. Sequencing was performed on whole blood, taken in connection with sensitization to the hapten diphenylcyclopropenone (DPC). The receptor source for this set is a woman aged 45-65 years with alopecia areata. Some clones in this sample may be carry-over from other donors' samples. Both conserved end residues are part of each CDR3. The D gene is left open where the match is weak. The size entry is marked missing in some rows and otherwise reads once, few, many or a size class.

13	TRBD2	TRBJ2-7	TRBV29-1	NA	CSVLSGRGNEQYF	TGCAGCGTCCTTAGCGGGAGGGGCAACGAGCAGTACTTC
14	NA	TRBJ2-3	TRBV11-2	NA	CASSPTPGGDTQYF	TGTGCCAGCAGCCCAACCCCCGGCGGGGATACGCAGTATTTT
16	TRBD2	TRBJ2-2	TRBV4-3	NA	CASSQVGGSVFGELFF	TGCGCCAGCAGCCAAGTGGGGGGGAGTGTCTTCGGGGAGCTGTTTTTT
17	NA	TRBJ2-4	TRBV4-2	many	CASSQDSLTEAKNIQYF	TGTGCCAGCAGCCAAGATTCTCTGACAGAAGCCAAAAACATTCAGTACTTC
13	NA	TRBJ2-2	TRBV4-1	few	CASSQDLGGELFF	TGCGCCAGCAGCCAAGATTTGGGCGGGGAGCTGTTTTTT
15	NA	TRBJ2-2	TRBV12-3/TRBV12-4	NA	CASSTRTRNTGELFF	TGTGCCAGCAGTACCCGGACTCGGAACACCGGGGAGCTGTTTTTT
14	NA	TRBJ2-5	TRBV13	few	CASSSDWRAQTQYF	TGTGCCAGCAGCTCCGACTGGAGGGCCCAGACCCAGTACTTC
14	TRBD2	TRBJ2-1	TRBV29-1	few	CSGEAGGLTNEQFF	TGCAGTGGGGAGGCGGGAGGGCTGACAAATGAGCAGTTCTTC
14	NA	TRBJ1-6	TRBV6-1	NA	CASSDQVNNSPLHF	TGTGCCAGCAGTGACCAGGTTAATAATTCACCCCTCCACTTT
14	TRBD1	TRBJ2-3	TRBV7-8	few	CASSPASRGDTQYF	TGTGCCAGCAGCCCAGCCAGCAGGGGGGATACGCAGTATTTT
18	TRBD1	TRBJ2-6	TRBV4-1	few	CASSPFAGGISGANVLTF	TGCGCCAGCAGCCCTTTCGCAGGGGGCATCTCTGGGGCCAACGTCCTGACTTTC
12	TRBD2	TRBJ2-7	TRBV12-5	NA	CASGLSGREQYF	TGTGCTAGTGGTTTATCCGGGAGGGAGCAGTACTTC
15	NA	TRBJ1-4	TRBV7-9	NA	CASSSIAGRGGKLFF	TGTGCCAGCAGCTCGATCGCAGGGCGAGGTGGAAAACTGTTTTTT
12	NA	TRBJ2-1	TRBV12-3/TRBV12-4	many	CASRSSYNEQFF	TGTGCCAGCAGGAGCTCCTACAATGAGCAGTTCTTC
16	NA	TRBJ2-1	TRBV6-2/TRBV6-3	NA	CASSRAGTPHYNEQFF	TGTGCCAGCAGCCGCGCCGGGACCCCACACTACAATGAGCAGTTCTTC
16	NA	TRBJ2-1	TRBV18	NA	CASSPRRGQPTGEQFF	TGTGCCAGCTCACCACGTAGAGGACAGCCAACCGGTGAGCAGTTCTTC
16	TRBD1	TRBJ2-2	TRBV19	few	CASSMLRTGTTGELFF	TGTGCCAGTAGTATGCTTCGGACAGGGACCACCGGGGAGCTGTTTTTT
17	NA	TRBJ1-2	TRBV28	few	CASSFVHRDPVPRGYTF	TGTGCCAGCAGTTTCGTCCACAGGGACCCCGTGCCCCGGGGCTACACCTTC
16	NA	TRBJ2-2	TRBV19	few	CASTPRGGANTGELFF	TGTGCCAGTACCCCTCGCGGAGGAGCGAACACCGGGGAGCTGTTTTTT
12	NA	TRBJ2-1	TRBV12-3/TRBV12-4	many	CASSPGGGPPFF	TGTGCCAGCAGTCCGGGCGGGGGCCCACCGTTCTTC
17	TRBD2	TRBJ2-5	TRBV5-5	NA	CASSQGLAGVAGGAQYF	TGTGCCAGCAGCCAGGGACTAGCGGGAGTGGCCGGGGGGGCCCAGTACTTC
15	TRBD1	TRBJ2-1	TRBV27	few	CASSFGDRGWNEQFF	TGTGCCAGCAGTTTCGGGGACAGGGGGTGGAATGAGCAGTTCTTC
14	NA	TRBJ1-1	TRBV11-3	many	CASSARGGGTEAFF	TGTGCCAGCAGCGCGAGGGGGGGAGGTACTGAAGCTTTCTTT
15	NA	TRBJ2-5	TRBV4-3	NA	CASSQDLRFPETQYF	TGCGCCAGCAGCCAAGATCTGCGTTTTCCAGAGACCCAGTACTTC
15	TRBD2	TRBJ2-7	TRBV11-2	many	CASSFDRLAGDEQYF	TGTGCCAGCAGCTTCGATCGACTAGCGGGAGACGAGCAGTACTTC
16	TRBD1	TRBJ2-7	TRBV15	NA	CATSREQQGLTYEQYF	TGTGCCACCAGCAGAGAACAACAGGGGTTAACCTACGAGCAGTACTTC
14	NA	TRBJ2-2	TRBV7-9	few	CASSPSILAGELFF	TGTGCCAGCAGCCCGTCGATCCTTGCCGGGGAGCTGTTTTTT
13	NA	TRBJ1-1	TRBV29-1	NA	CSVEIVMNTEAFF	TGCAGCGTTGAGATTGTCATGAACACTGAAGCTTTCTTT
11	NA	TRBJ1-2	TRBV19	NA	CASSKDYGYTF	TGTGCCAGTAGTAAGGACTATGGCTACACCTTC
15	NA	TRBJ2-2	TRBV28	NA	CASSRGRGAPGELFF	TGTGCCAGCAGCCGGGGGCGCGGGGCCCCCGGGGAGCTGTTTTTT
18	NA	TRBJ1-5	TRBV7-2	many	CASSSPARQSNSNQPQHF	TGTGCCAGCAGCTCCCCGGCCCGACAGTCAAATAGCAATCAGCCCCAGCATTTT
14	TRBD1	TRBJ2-3	TRBV2	once	CASSLGQGADTQYF	TGTGCCAGCAGCTTGGGACAGGGGGCCGATACGCAGTATTTT
16	NA	TRBJ1-6	TRBV20-1	few	CSASGVRSSYNSPLHF	TGCAGTGCTAGTGGGGTGCGGAGCTCCTATAATTCACCCCTCCACTTT
15	NA	TRBJ1-2	TRBV12-3/TRBV12-4	many	CASSHRPLRDYGYTF	TGTGCCAGCAGTCACCGGCCCCTTAGGGACTATGGCTACACCTTC
12	TRBD2	TRBJ2-5	TRBV29-1	few	CSVRLALETQYF	TGCAGCGTTCGACTAGCGTTAGAGACCCAGTACTTC
15	NA	TRBJ2-7	TRBV11-1	NA	CASSLRGHLPYEQYF	TGTGCCAGCAGCTTAAGGGGTCATTTGCCCTACGAGCAGTACTTC
15	NA	TRBJ2-3	TRBV7-2	many	CASSPWDSNTDTQYF	TGTGCCAGCAGCCCCTGGGACTCCAACACAGATACGCAGTATTTT
13	TRBD2	TRBJ2-7	TRBV5-1	few	CASNSGSSYEQYF	TGCGCCAGCAACAGCGGGAGCTCCTACGAGCAGTACTTC
15	NA	TRBJ2-1	TRBV7-2	few	CASSLERGPYNEQFF	TGTGCCAGCAGCTTAGAAAGGGGTCCCTACAATGAGCAGTTCTTC
19	TRBD2	TRBJ2-1	TRBV7-9	many	CASSDPTIKPSGSDNEQFF	TGTGCCAGCAGCGATCCAACGATCAAACCGAGCGGGAGTGACAATGAGCAGTTCTTC
15	TRBD2	TRBJ2-2	TRBV9	many	CASSVAGGNTGELFF	TGTGCCAGCAGCGTAGCGGGAGGAAACACCGGGGAGCTGTTTTTT
16	NA	TRBJ1-5	TRBV28	many	CASRFQTTGSGQPQHF	TGTGCCAGCAGATTTCAAACTACAGGGTCGGGCCAGCCCCAGCATTTT
16	NA	TRBJ2-6	TRBV11-2	many	CASSAWGRSGANVLTF	TGTGCCAGCAGCGCCTGGGGCCGCTCTGGGGCCAACGTCCTGACTTTC
15	NA	TRBJ2-2	TRBV6-8	NA	CASNKGQGRTGELFF	TGTGCCAGCAATAAAGGGCAGGGGAGAACCGGGGAGCTGTTTTTT
13	NA	TRBJ2-3	TRBV6-6	many	CASSHPTTDTQYF	TGTGCCAGCAGCCACCCGACCACAGATACGCAGTATTTT
16	TRBD2	TRBJ2-7	TRBV4-2	many	CASSQDGLAVIVEQYF	TGTGCCAGCAGCCAAGATGGGCTAGCGGTAATCGTCGAGCAGTACTTC
14	NA	TRBJ2-1	TRBV9	few	CASSVAGTANEQFF	TGTGCCAGCAGCGTGGCTGGCACCGCCAATGAGCAGTTCTTC
18	TRBD2	TRBJ2-1	TRBV3-1	NA	CASSQGRASGRAYNEQFF	TGTGCCAGCAGCCAAGGAAGGGCTAGCGGGAGGGCCTACAATGAGCAGTTCTTC
13	NA	TRBJ2-2	TRBV3-1	few	CASSQLFNGELFF	TGTGCCAGCAGCCAGTTGTTTAACGGGGAGCTGTTTTTT
12	NA	TRBJ1-1	TRBV20-1	many	CSAPAWGTEAFF	TGCAGTGCCCCCGCATGGGGCACTGAAGCTTTCTTT
13	TRBD1	TRBJ2-7	TRBV5-1	many	CASSSRQGGEQYF	TGCGCCAGCAGCTCCCGACAGGGGGGGGAGCAGTACTTC
14	TRBD1	TRBJ1-1	TRBV6-1	many	CASGRQGANTEAFF	TGTGCCAGCGGGAGACAGGGGGCGAACACTGAAGCTTTCTTT
17	TRBD2	TRBJ2-2	TRBV7-8	many	CASSPGTTLSNTGELFF	TGTGCCAGCAGCCCCGGGACTACCCTTTCGAACACCGGGGAGCTGTTTTTT
16	NA	TRBJ2-7	TRBV5-8	few	CASSPREPGRPYEQYF	TGTGCCAGCAGCCCCCGTGAACCGGGGCGTCCCTACGAGCAGTACTTC
14	TRBD1	TRBJ2-7	TRBV18	NA	CASSPRGQGYEQYF	TGTGCCAGCTCACCACGGGGACAGGGGTACGAGCAGTACTTC
12	TRBD1	TRBJ2-2	TRBV29-1	few	CSVAGGTGELFF	TGCAGCGTTGCAGGGGGTACCGGGGAGCTGTTTTTT